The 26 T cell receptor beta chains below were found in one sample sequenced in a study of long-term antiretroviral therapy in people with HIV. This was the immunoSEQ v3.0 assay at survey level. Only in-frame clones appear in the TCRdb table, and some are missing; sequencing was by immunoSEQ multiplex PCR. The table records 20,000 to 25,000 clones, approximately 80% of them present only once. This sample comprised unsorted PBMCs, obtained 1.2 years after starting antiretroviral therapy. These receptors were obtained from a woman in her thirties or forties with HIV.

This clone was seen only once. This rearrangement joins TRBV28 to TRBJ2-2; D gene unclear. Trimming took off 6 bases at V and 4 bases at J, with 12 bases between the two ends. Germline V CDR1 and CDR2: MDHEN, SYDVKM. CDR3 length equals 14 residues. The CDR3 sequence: CASRPLYLTGELFF. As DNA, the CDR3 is TGTGCCAGCAGGCCCCTTTATCTCACCGGGGAGCTGTTTTTT.

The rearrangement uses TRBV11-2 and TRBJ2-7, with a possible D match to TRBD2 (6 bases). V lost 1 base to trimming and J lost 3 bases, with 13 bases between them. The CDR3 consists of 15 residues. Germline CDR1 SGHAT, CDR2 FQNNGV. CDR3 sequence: CASSLGAGSGYEQYF. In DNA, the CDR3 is TGTGCCAGCAGCTTAGGGGCGGGTAGCGGCTACGAGCAGTACTTC. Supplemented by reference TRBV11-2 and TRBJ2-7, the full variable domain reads EAGVAQSPRYKIIEKRQSVAFWCNPISGHATLYWYQQILGQGPKLLIQFQNNGVVDDSQLPKDRFSAERLKGVDSTLKIQPAKLEDSAVYLCASSLGAGSGYEQYFGPGTRLTVT.

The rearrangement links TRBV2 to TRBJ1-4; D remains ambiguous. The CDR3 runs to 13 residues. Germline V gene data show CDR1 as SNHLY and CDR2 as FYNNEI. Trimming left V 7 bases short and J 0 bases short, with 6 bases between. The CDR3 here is CASTPTTNEKLFF. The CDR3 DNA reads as TGTGCCAGCACCCCCACAACTAATGAAAAACTGTTTTTT.

In DNA form, the CDR3 reads TGTGCCAGCAGCCAAGATCTATTCGTTTACGGCACAGATACGCAGTATTTT. The encoded protein is CASSQDLFVYGTDTQYF. The chain combines TRBV14 with TRBJ2-3, with D unclear. Trimming removed 0 bases from V and 1 base from J, with 14 bases in between. Germline V CDR1 and CDR2: SGHDN, FVKESK. CDR3 length: 17 residues.

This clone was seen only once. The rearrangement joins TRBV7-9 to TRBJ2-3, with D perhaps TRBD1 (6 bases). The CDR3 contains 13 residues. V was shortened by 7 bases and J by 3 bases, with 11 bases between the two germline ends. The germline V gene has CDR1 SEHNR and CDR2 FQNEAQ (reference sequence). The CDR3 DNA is TGTGCCAGCACCCTAAGGGGGACAGATACGCAGTATTTT. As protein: CASTLRGTDTQYF.

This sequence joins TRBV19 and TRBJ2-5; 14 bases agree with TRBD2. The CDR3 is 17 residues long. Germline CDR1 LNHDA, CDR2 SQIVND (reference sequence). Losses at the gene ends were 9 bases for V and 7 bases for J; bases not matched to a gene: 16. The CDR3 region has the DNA TGTGCCAGCGGGCTGGGACTAGCGGGAGATGCCGACATGACCCAGTACTTC. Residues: CASGLGLAGDADMTQYF.

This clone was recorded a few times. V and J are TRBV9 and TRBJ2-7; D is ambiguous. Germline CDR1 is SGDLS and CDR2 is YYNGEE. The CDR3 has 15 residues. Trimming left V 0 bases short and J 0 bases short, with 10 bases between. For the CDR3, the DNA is TGTGCCAGCAGCGTAGGGTCCAGCCCCTCCTACGAGCAGTACTTC. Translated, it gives CASSVGSSPSYEQYF.

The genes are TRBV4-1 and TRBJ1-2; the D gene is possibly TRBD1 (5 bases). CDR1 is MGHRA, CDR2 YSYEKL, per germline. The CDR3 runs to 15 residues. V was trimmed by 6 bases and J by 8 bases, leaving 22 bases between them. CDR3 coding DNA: TGCGCCAGCAGAACTTCCACAGGTTACGTTGGGGGCTACACCTTC. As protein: CASRTSTGYVGGYTF.

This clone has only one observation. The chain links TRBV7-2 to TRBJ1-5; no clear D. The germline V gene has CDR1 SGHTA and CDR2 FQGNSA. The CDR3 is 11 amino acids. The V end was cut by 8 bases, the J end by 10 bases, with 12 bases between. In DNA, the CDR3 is TGTGCCAGCGGCACCGGAGGTCCCCAGCATTTT. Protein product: CASGTGGPQHF. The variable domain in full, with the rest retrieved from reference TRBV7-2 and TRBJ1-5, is GAGVSQSPSNKVTEKGKDVELRCDPISGHTALYWYRQSLGQGLEFLIYFQGNSAPDKSGLPSDRFSAERTGGSVSTLTIQRTQQEDSAVYLCASGTGGPQHFGDGTRLSIL.

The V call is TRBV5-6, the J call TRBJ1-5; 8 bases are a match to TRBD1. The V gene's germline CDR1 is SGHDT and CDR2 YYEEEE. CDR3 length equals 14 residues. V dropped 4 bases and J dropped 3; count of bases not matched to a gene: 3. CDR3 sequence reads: CASSRDRINQPQHF. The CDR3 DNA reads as TGTGCCAGCAGCCGGGACAGGATCAATCAGCCCCAGCATTTT.

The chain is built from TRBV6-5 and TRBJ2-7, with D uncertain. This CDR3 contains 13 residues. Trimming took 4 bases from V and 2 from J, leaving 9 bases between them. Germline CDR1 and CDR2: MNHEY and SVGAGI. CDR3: CASSWAETYEQYF. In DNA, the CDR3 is TGTGCCAGCAGTTGGGCAGAGACCTACGAGCAGTACTTC.

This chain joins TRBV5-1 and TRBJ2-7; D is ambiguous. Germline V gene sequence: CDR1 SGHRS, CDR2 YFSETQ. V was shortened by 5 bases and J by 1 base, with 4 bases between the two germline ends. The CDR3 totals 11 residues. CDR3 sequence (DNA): TGCGCCAGCAGGGAGTCCTACGAGCAGTACTTC. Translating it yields CASRESYEQYF.

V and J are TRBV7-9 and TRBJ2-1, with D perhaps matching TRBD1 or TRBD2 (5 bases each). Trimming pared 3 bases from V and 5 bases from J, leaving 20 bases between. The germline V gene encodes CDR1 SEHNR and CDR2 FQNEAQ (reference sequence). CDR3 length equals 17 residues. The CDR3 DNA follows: TGTGCCAGCAGCTTTACTGCCGGGACCTCGCCAAACAATGAGCAGTTCTTC. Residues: CASSFTAGTSPNNEQFF.

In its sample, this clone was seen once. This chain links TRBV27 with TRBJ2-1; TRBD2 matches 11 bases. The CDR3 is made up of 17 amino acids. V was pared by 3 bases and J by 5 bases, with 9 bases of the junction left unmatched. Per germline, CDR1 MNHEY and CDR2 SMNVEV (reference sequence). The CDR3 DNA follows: TGTGCCAGCAGTTTTTCCTCGACTAGCGGGATCGACAATGAGCAGTTCTTC. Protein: CASSFSSTSGIDNEQFF.

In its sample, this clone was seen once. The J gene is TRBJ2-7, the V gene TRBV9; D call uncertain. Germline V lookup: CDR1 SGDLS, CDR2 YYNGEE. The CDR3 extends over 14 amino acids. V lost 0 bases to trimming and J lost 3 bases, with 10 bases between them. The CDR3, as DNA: TGTGCCAGCAGCGTAGAGGGCGGTAGCTACGAGCAGTACTTC. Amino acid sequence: CASSVEGGSYEQYF.

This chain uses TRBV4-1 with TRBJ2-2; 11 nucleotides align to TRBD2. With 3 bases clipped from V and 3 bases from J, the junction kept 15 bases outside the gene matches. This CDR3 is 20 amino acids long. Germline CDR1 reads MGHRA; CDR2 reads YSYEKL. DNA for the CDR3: TGCGCCAGCAGCCAGGGGACATGGCCACGACTAGCGGGGCACACCGGGGAGCTGTTTTTT. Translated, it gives CASSQGTWPRLAGHTGELFF.

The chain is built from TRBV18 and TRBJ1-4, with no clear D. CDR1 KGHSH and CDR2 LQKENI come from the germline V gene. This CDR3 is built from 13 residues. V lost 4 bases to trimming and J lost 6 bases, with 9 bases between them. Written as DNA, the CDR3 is TGTGCCAGCTCACACAAGCGGGATGAAAAACTGTTTTTT. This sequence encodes CASSHKRDEKLFF.

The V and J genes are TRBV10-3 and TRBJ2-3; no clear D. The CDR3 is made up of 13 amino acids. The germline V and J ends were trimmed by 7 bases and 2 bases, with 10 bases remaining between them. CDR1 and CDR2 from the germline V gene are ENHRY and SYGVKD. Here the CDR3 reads CAIKGADTDTQYF. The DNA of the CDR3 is TGTGCCATCAAGGGCGCCGACACAGATACGCAGTATTTT.

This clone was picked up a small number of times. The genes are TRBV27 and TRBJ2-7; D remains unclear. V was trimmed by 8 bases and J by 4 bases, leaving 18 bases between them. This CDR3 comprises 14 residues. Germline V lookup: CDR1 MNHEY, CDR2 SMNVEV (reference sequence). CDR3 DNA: TGTGCCAGCCGCGTCCATTCCCTGGGGTACGAGCAGTACTTC. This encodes CASRVHSLGYEQYF.

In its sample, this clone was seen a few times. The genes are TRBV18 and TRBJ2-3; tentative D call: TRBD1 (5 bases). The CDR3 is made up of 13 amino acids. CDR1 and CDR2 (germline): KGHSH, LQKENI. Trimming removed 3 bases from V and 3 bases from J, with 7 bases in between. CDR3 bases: TGTGCCAGCTCACCGCGACAGACAGATACGCAGTATTTT. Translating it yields CASSPRQTDTQYF.

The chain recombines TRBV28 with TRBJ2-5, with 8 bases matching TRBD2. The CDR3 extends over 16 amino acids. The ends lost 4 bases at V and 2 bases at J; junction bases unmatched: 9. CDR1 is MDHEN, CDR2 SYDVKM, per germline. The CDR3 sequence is CASSSQVLAGQETQYF. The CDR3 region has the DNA TGTGCCAGCAGTTCCCAGGTGTTAGCGGGACAAGAGACCCAGTACTTC.

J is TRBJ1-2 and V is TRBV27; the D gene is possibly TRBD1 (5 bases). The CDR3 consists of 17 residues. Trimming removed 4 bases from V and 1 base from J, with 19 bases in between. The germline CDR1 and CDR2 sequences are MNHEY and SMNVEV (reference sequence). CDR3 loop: CASSSWGWRIGNYGYTF. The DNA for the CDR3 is TGTGCCAGCAGTTCATGGGGGTGGAGGATTGGTAACTATGGCTACACCTTC.

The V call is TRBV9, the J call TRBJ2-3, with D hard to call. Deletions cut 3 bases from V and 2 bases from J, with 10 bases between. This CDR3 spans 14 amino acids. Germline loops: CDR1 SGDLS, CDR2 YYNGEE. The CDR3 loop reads CASSDEASTDTQYF. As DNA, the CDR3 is TGTGCCAGCAGCGACGAAGCGTCCACAGATACGCAGTATTTT.

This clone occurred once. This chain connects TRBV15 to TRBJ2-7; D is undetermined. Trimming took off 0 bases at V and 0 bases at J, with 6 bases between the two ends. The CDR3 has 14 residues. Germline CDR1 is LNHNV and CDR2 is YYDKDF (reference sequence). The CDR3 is CATSRDRASYEQYF. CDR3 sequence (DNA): TGTGCCACCAGCAGAGATAGGGCCTCCTACGAGCAGTACTTC.

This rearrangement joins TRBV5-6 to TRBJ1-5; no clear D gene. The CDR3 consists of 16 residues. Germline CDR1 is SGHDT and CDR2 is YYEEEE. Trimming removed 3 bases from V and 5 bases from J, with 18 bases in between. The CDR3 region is CASSSAMAGVYQPQHF. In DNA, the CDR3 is TGTGCCAGCAGCTCCGCGATGGCAGGAGTCTATCAGCCCCAGCATTTT.

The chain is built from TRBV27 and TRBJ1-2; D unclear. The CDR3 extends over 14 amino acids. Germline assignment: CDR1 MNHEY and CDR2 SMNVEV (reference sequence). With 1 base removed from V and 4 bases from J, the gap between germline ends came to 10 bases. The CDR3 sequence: CASSLWAFGYGYTF. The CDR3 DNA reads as TGTGCCAGCAGTTTATGGGCATTCGGCTATGGCTACACCTTC.